This section outlines one T cell receptor (beta chain) sequence together with its context. What it binds is unknown. Amplification used 52 TRBV primers and 13 TRBJ primers. The repertoire was sequenced with immunoSEQ multiplex PCR; TCRdb's copy has only in-frame clones and lacks some. Of around 15,000 clones in the sample, 65% to 90% were seen once. CD4+ cells were sorted into CD25-high CD127-low regulatory cells and CD25-low CD127-high conventional cells. This specimen comes from a study of regulatory T cells. Study conclusions and caveats: In CD3G-deficient patients, conventional CD4+ T cells were enriched for hydrophobic CDR3 residues at positions 6 and 7. Skewed V and J usage and few unique V-J pairs marked patient repertoires, most in Tregs.

This receptor was taken from a person younger than 45 with CD3G deficiency. Sequenced: conventional CD4+ T cells sorted from blood.

This chain's CDR3 is CASSRQGGVVYGYTF. CDR3 nucleotide sequence: TGTGCCAGCAGTCGGCAGGGGGGTGTCGTCTATGGCTACACCTTC. V gene TRBV6-1 combines with J gene TRBJ1-2, with 7 bases lining up with TRBD1. V shed 5 bases, J shed 4 bases, and the junction held 10 bases outside the gene matches. CDR1 and CDR2 (germline): MNHNS, SASEGT. The CDR3 covers 15 residues.